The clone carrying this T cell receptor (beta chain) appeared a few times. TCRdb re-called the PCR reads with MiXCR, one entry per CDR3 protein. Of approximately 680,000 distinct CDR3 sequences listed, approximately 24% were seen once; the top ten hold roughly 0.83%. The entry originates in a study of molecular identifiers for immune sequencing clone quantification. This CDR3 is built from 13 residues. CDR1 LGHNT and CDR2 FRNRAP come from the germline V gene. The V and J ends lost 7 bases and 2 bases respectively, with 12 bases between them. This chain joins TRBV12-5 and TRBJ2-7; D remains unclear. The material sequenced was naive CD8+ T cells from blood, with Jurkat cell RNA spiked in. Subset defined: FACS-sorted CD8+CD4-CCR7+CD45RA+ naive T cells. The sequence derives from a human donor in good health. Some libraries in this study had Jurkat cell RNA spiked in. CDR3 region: CASAMDQAYEQYF. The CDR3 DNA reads TGTGCTAGTGCCATGGACCAGGCCTACGAGCAGTACTTC. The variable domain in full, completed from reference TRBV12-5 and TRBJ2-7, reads DARVTQTPRHKVTEMGQEVTMRCQPILGHNTVFWYRQTMMQGLELLAYFRNRAPLDDSGMPKDRFSAEMPDATLATLKIQPSEPRDSAVYFCASAMDQAYEQYFGPGTRLTVT.